One and the same sample provided the 4 T cell receptor beta chains below, sequenced in a study of T-cell memory formation after mild COVID-19. TCRdb recomputed calls from the 5' RACE reads with MiXCR, one row per CDR3 protein. The sample consists of roughly 160,000 distinct CDR3 sequences, 10% to 15% of them appearing once. Sequencing was done on a sample of PBMCs or a T cell subset sorted from them (not recorded which). The source of these receptors is a man younger than 35 who had mild COVID-19 (a few samples of this study predate the infection). Cell type and time point are not known.

This clonotype was counted a few times. This sequence joins TRBV29-1 and TRBJ2-5; TRBD1 might be the D (6 bases). Germline V gene sequence: CDR1 SQVTM, CDR2 ANQGSEA. Between the trimmed V and J ends, which lost 5 bases and 7 bases, there was a span of 11 bases. CDR3 length: 11 amino acids. The CDR3 bases are TGCAGCGTTTCCCAGGGGTCGACCCAGTACTTC. Its protein product is CSVSQGSTQYF.

This clonotype was counted at least ten times. The chain links TRBV18 to TRBJ2-7; no definite D call. Trimming removed 3 bases from V and 0 bases from J, with 3 bases in between. CDR1 KGHSH and CDR2 LQKENI come from the germline V gene. The CDR3 has 12 amino acids. This CDR3 is CASSPGSYEQYV. CDR3 sequence (DNA): TGTGCCAGCTCACCCGGCTCCTACGAGCAGTACGTC.

J is TRBJ1-1 and V is TRBV12-3 or TRBV12-4, with D unclear. The CDR3 contains 13 residues. The V end was cut by 5 bases, the J end by 1 base, with 8 bases between. CDR3 coding DNA: TGTGCCAGCAGTCTGTTGCAGAACACTGAAGCTTTCTTT. Amino acid sequence: CASSLLQNTEAFF.

This clonotype was detected only a few times. The chain recombines TRBV4-1 with TRBJ1-5; tentatively, D is TRBD1 (6 bases). There are 14 residues in the CDR3. Trimming stripped 3 bases from V and 1 base from J, with 7 bases between. Germline loops: CDR1 MGHRA, CDR2 YSYEKL. The CDR3 DNA sequence: TGCGCCAGCAGCCACACAGGGAGCAATCAGCCCCAGCATTTT. Its protein is CASSHTGSNQPQHF.